The source of this TCR beta chain is a study of neurological immune-mediated disorders. The CDR3 extends over 15 amino acids. V shed 2 bases and J shed 4 bases, with 14 bases lying between them. Germline V gene lookup returns CDR1 LGHDT and CDR2 YNNKEL (reference sequence). TCRdb independently ran MiXCR on the 5' RACE reads; one entry per CDR3 protein. The table has tens of thousands of distinct CDR3 sequences, about 13% seen once. Many counts were recorded for this clonotype. The sample consisted of PBMCs. The receptor was derived from a woman aged 60-75 years with HTLV-1-associated myelopathy (HAM/TSP). The rearrangement uses TRBV3-1 and TRBJ1-2; D gene unclear. CDR3 nucleotide sequence: TGTGCCAGCAGCCAATCCTGGGATTGGAGCTATGGCTACACCTTC. As protein: CASSQSWDWSYGYTF. The whole variable domain, remainder taken from reference TRBV3-1 and TRBJ1-2, is DTAVSQTPKYLVTQMGNDKSIKCEQNLGHDTMYWYKQDSKKFLKIMFSYNNKELIINETVPNRFSPKSPDKAHLNLHINSLELGDSAVYFCASSQSWDWSYGYTFGSGTRLTVV.